These T cell receptor beta chains were read from a single sample in a study of blood T cell repertoires in COVID-19. The table came from immunoSEQ multiplex PCR; TCRdb's copy has only in-frame clones and leaves some out. The table has 130,000 or so clones, about four fifths seen once. Specimen: PBMCs or T cells enriched from blood (not recorded which). These TCRs come from a woman in her 30s who had recovered from COVID-19. Both conserved end residues are part of each CDR3. The D gene is left open where the match is weak. Size values are once, few and many counts, or a class for expanded clones, and some rows have none.

clone_size j_call d_call cdr3_length v_call cdr3_nt cdr3_aa
. TRBJ1-2 . 14 TRBV30 TGTGCCTGGAGTGTTGGCTTCGGGGGGAATGGCTACACCTTC CAWSVGFGGNGYTF
. TRBJ1-2 TRBD1 13 TRBV28 TGTGCCAGCAGCTTGGGACAGGGATATGGCTACACCTTC CASSLGQGYGYTF
. TRBJ2-1 . 16 TRBV7-3 TGTGCCAGCAGCCCCAATCCCGGGGGGCTATACAATGAGCAGTTCTTC CASSPNPGGLYNEQFF
. TRBJ1-2 . 13 TRBV7-9 TGTGCCAGCCCCTCGGGGAGGGCCAGCGGCTACACCTTC CASPSGRASGYTF
. TRBJ2-7 . 17 TRBV4-2 TGTGCCAGCAGCCAAGAGGGGGGCAGGGGGGATTCCTACGAGCAGTACTTC CASSQEGGRGDSYEQYF
. TRBJ2-2 . 15 TRBV9 TGTGCCAGCCGCCAGGGGAGCCTGAACACCGGGGAGCTGTTTTTT CASRQGSLNTGELFF
. TRBJ1-3 . 14 TRBV4-2 TGTGCCAGCTCAGGTTCGGGGGCTGGAAACACCATATATTTT CASSGSGAGNTIYF
few TRBJ1-3 . 15 TRBV9 TGTGCCAGCAGCGTTCAGGCAATCTCTGGAAACACCATATATTTT CASSVQAISGNTIYF
. TRBJ1-1 TRBD1 15 TRBV19 TGTGCCAGTAGTAGATCGACAGGGGGGTGGACTGAAGCTTTCTTT CASSRSTGGWTEAFF
once TRBJ1-1 . 13 TRBV5-1 TGCGCCAGCAGCTTTTCACAGAACACTGAAGCTTTCTTT CASSFSQNTEAFF
. TRBJ2-2 . 15 TRBV27 TGTGCCAGCAGTCGGGGGGCGCCGAACACCGGGGAGCTGTTTTTT CASSRGAPNTGELFF